This TCR beta chain was identified in a study of blood T cell repertoires in COVID-19. Here immunoSEQ multiplex PCR was the method, and the copy in TCRdb shows in-frame clones only, minus some. The data show 200,000 to 300,000 clones, 83% seen once. Germline values: CDR1 GTSNPN, CDR2 SVGIG (reference sequence). With 0 bases removed from V and 0 bases from J, the gap between germline ends came to 6 bases. This CDR3 contains 14 residues. Sequences were obtained from PBMCs or T cells enriched from blood (not recorded which). The receptor comes from a woman in her forties who had been exposed to COVID-19. The chain uses TRBV30 and TRBJ1-3; tentative D call: TRBD1 (6 bases). The CDR3 protein is CAWSVGGSGNTIYF. CDR3 DNA sequence: TGTGCCTGGAGTGTAGGGGGCTCTGGAAACACCATATATTTT. The full variable domain, completed using reference TRBV30 and TRBJ1-3, is SQTIHQWPATLVQPVGSPLSLECTVEGTSNPNLYWYRQAAGRGLQLLFYSVGIGQISSEVPQNLSASRPQDRQFILSSKKLLLSDSGFYLCAWSVGGSGNTIYFGEGSWLTVV.